The entry below describes one TCR beta chain. Its matching antigen is unknown. This specimen belongs to a study of blood T cells in healthy people across ages. Regarding the study as a whole: Unsorted PBMC material precluded a definitive naive versus antigen-experienced comparison.

Through a sample-barcoded 5' primer and a J-beta primer mix, a second PCR was run for 7 to 11 cycles. TCRdb analysed the 5' RACE reads with MiXCR anew, one entry per CDR3 protein. The sample has 790,000 or so distinct CDR3 sequences, about 46% seen once. Germline CDR1 DFQATT, CDR2 SNEGSKA (reference sequence). The trim removed 2 bases at V and 2 bases at J, leaving 12 bases unmatched. There are 17 residues in the CDR3. The sequence was collected from a man older than 75 in good health. Sequencing was performed on blood. This chain joins TRBV20-1 and TRBJ2-7; 10 nucleotides align to TRBD2. The chain's CDR3 is CSARPPPSGSITYEQYF. In DNA, the CDR3 is TGCAGTGCTAGACCCCCACCTAGCGGGAGTATAACCTACGAGCAGTACTTC.